Given below is one TCR beta chain in context. Authors' analysis steps: Estimated nucleated cell counts came from reference gene primer amplification. Method: immunoSEQ multiplex PCR; TCRdb's copy keeps in-frame clones and lacks some. V and J calls and clone size are those listed in that table; D and trimming were worked out from the DNA. Of 150,000 to 200,000 clones in the sample, about 80% were seen once. The CDR3 length is 13 residues. Germline lookup yields CDR1 MNHEY and CDR2 SVGAGI. Trimming left V 4 bases short and J 8 bases short, with 14 bases between. Participants, about 18 to 100 years old, spanned around 25 US areas. This record belongs to a study of blood T cell repertoires in COVID-19. Study-wide context: Collection of acute and convalescent COVID-19 samples took place in the United States, Italy and Spain. Sources were T cells, B-cell-depleted T cells, or PBMCs; the material itself was cDNA or gDNA.

The chain joins TRBV6-5 to TRBJ1-2; D may be TRBD1 (6 bases). The clonotype originates from a woman between 55 and 75 years old with acute COVID-19. Sequenced material: PBMCs or T cells enriched from blood (not recorded which). The CDR3 reads CASSSNTGRGYTF. The CDR3 DNA follows: TGTGCCAGCAGTTCGAATACAGGGAGAGGCTACACCTTC.